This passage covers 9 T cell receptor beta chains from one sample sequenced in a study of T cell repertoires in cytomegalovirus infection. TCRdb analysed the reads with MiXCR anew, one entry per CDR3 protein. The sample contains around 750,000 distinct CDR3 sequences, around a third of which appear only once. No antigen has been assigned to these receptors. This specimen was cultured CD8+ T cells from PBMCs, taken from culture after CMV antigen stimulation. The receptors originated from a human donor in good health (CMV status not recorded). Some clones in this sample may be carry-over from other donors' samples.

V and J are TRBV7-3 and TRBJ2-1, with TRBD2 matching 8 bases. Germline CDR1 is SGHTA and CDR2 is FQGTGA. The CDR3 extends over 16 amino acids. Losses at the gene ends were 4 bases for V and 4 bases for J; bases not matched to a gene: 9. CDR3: CASSYTRGGEYNEQFF. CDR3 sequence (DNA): TGTGCCAGCAGCTATACTCGGGGGGGCGAATACAATGAGCAGTTCTTC.

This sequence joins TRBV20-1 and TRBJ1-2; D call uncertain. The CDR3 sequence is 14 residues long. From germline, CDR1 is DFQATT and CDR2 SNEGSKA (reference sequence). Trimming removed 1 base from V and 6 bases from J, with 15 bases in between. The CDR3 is CSARGWTDEDGYTF. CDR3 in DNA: TGCAGTGCTAGAGGTTGGACGGATGAGGATGGCTACACCTTC.

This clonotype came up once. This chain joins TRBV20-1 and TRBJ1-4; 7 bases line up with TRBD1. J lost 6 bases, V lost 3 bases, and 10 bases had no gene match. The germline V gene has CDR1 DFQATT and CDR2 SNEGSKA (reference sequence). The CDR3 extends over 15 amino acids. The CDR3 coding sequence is TGCAGTGCTAGTCCCGACAGGGCGTTGGATGAAAAACTGTTTTTT. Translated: CSASPDRALDEKLFF.

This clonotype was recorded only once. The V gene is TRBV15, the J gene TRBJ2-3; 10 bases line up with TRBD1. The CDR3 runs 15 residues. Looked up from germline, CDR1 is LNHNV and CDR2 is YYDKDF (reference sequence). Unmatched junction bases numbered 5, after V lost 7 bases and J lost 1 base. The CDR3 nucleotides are TGTGCCACCACTCCTGGGACAGGGGGCACAGATACGCAGTATTTT. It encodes CATTPGTGGTDTQYF.

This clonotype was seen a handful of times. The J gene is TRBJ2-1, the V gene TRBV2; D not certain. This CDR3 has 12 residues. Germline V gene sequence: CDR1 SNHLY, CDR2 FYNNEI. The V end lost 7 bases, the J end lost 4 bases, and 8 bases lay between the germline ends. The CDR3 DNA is TGTGCCAGCACCGTCAGGTACAATGAGCAGTTCTTC. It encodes CASTVRYNEQFF.

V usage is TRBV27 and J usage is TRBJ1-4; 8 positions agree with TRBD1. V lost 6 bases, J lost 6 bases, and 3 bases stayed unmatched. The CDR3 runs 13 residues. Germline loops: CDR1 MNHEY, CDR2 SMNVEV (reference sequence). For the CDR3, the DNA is TGTGCCAGCAGCCCAGGGGGCGATGAAAAACTGTTTTTT. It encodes CASSPGGDEKLFF.

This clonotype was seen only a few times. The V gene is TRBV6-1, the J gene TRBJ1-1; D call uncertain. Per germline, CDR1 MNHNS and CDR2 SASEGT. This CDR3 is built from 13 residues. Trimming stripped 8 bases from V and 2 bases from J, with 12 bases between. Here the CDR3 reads CASAWTINTEAFF. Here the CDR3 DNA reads TGTGCCAGCGCCTGGACCATAAACACTGAAGCTTTCTTT.

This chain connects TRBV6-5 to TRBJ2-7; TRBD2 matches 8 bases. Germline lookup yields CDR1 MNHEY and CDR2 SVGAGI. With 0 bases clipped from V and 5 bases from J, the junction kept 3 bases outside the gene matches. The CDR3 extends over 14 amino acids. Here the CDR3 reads CASSYSPGGNEQYF. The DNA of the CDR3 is TGTGCCAGCAGTTACTCTCCGGGGGGGAACGAGCAGTACTTC.

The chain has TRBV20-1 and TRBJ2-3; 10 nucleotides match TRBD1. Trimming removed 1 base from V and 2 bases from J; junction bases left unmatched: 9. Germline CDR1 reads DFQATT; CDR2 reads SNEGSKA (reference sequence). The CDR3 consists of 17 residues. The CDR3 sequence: CSARVRKGTGATDTQYF. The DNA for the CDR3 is TGCAGTGCTAGAGTACGTAAGGGGACAGGGGCCACAGATACGCAGTATTTT.